One and the same sample provided the 17 T cell receptor beta chains below, sequenced in a study of T cells in narcolepsy (dated by TCRdb to the late 2010s). The method was the immunoSEQ multiplex PCR assay. TCRdb mirrors the immuneACCESS table, restricted to in-frame sequences. Some clones are absent from its copies; in checked studies, under half trace to an unresolved V gene, and the reason for the others is unknown. For this sample there are fewer than 35,000 clones; 82% appear just once. Together, the top ten hold roughly 2.5% of the sample. Sequencing was carried out using CD45RA- memory CD4+ T cells from PBMCs. Reading the label with the study, this specimen's cell subset or site is: memory T cells sorted ex vivo from peripheral blood. These receptors came from a human donor with narcolepsy.

The chain employs TRBV11-2 and TRBJ2-1; 14 bases are shared with TRBD2. V lost 4 bases and J lost 5; bases outside the gene matches: 1. Germline V gene data show CDR1 as SGHAT and CDR2 as FQNNGV. This CDR3 is 15 amino acids long. The DNA for the CDR3 is TGTGCCAGCAGCTGGACTAGCGGGGGGCACAATGAGCAGTTCTTC. It codes for CASSWTSGGHNEQFF.

This clone was recorded only once. This chain uses TRBV10-2 with TRBJ2-1; no definite D call. V was cut by 2 bases and J by 5 bases, with 13 bases left in between. The germline V gene encodes CDR1 WSHSY and CDR2 SAAADI. The length of the CDR3 is 15 residues. CDR3 loop: CASSEIGISNNEQFF. The CDR3 DNA sequence: TGCGCCAGCAGTGAGATCGGAATATCGAACAATGAGCAGTTCTTC.

The chain recombines TRBV7-8 with TRBJ2-5; weak D call: TRBD2 (7 bases). Germline-derived CDR1 and CDR2 are SGHVS and FQNEAQ. This CDR3 spans 12 amino acids. V was cut by 6 bases and J by 3 bases, with 8 bases left in between. The CDR3 is CASRGGEETQYF. DNA of the CDR3: TGTGCCAGCAGAGGGGGGGAAGAGACCCAGTACTTC.

This clone has just a few counts. The chain couples TRBV30 to TRBJ2-7; 12 bases fit TRBD1. Germline CDR1 and CDR2: GTSNPN and SVGIG (reference sequence). This CDR3 spans 15 amino acids. The V gene end was trimmed by 3 bases and the J gene end by 5 bases; junction bases not matched to a gene: 8. DNA for the CDR3: TGTGCCTGGAGCCGTGTGGGACAGGGGGCCCACGAGCAGTACTTC. Its translation: CAWSRVGQGAHEQYF.

The rearrangement links TRBV12-5 to TRBJ2-7; 9 bases are shared with TRBD2. The CDR3 is 16 amino acids. Germline V lookup: CDR1 LGHNT, CDR2 FRNRAP. The V gene end was trimmed by 5 bases and the J gene end by 7 bases; junction bases not matched to a gene: 15. In nucleotides, the CDR3 is TGTGCTAGTGGTCCTTACCGGAGCGGGGGGCGCCTGGAGCAGTACTTC. Amino acids: CASGPYRSGGRLEQYF.

The chain joins TRBV6-5 to TRBJ1-2, with D possibly TRBD1 on 5 matching bases. CDR1 MNHEY and CDR2 SVGAGI come from the germline V gene. Trimming pared 5 bases from V and 8 bases from J, leaving 15 bases between. The CDR3 loop spans 13 amino acids. CDR3 region: CASSEDWEGGYTF. As DNA, the CDR3 is TGTGCCAGCAGTGAAGACTGGGAGGGGGGCTACACCTTC.

There are a few counts of this clone. This chain links TRBV5-8 with TRBJ1-5; D is unclear. CDR3 size: 15 residues. CDR1 is SGHTS, CDR2 YDEGEE, per germline. V dropped 0 bases and J dropped 0 bases, with 7 bases sitting between them. CDR3 nucleotide sequence: TGTGCCAGCAGCTTGGGAGCTCATAGCAATCAGCCCCAGCATTTT. Translation gives CASSLGAHSNQPQHF.

The V call is TRBV5-1, the J call TRBJ2-3; D call uncertain. The CDR3 has 15 amino acids. The V and J ends lost 4 bases and 2 bases respectively, with 14 bases between them. CDR1 SGHRS and CDR2 YFSETQ come from the germline V gene. In DNA, the CDR3 is TGCGCCAGCAGCAACCACGGAATTAACACAGATACGCAGTATTTT. It translates to CASSNHGINTDTQYF.

CDR3 amino acids: CASSWDISTGELFF. DNA for the CDR3: TGTGCCAGCAGTTGGGACATCAGCACCGGGGAGCTGTTTTTT. The chain has TRBV6-6 and TRBJ2-2; tentatively, D is TRBD1 (6 bases). The CDR3 extends over 14 amino acids. Germline V lookup: CDR1 MNHNY, CDR2 SVGAGI (reference sequence). V was trimmed by 4 bases and J by 4 bases, leaving 10 bases between them.

The V and J genes are TRBV30 and TRBJ2-3, with 7 positions matching TRBD2. V trimming: 2 bases; J trimming: 0 bases; junction bases outside the gene matches: 8. In germline, CDR1 is GTSNPN, CDR2 SVGIG (reference sequence). The CDR3 has 16 amino acids. The DNA for the CDR3 is TGTGCCTGGAGTTCCCCCCTGGGGGGGAGCACAGATACGCAGTATTTT. It encodes CAWSSPLGGSTDTQYF. Together with reference TRBV30 and TRBJ2-3, the CDR3 gives the full variable domain: SQTIHQWPATLVQPVGSPLSLECTVEGTSNPNLYWYRQAAGRGLQLLFYSVGIGQISSEVPQNLSASRPQDRQFILSSKKLLLSDSGFYLCAWSSPLGGSTDTQYFGPGTRLTVL.

Here the CDR3 reads CAISDLNTEAFF. CDR3 nucleotides: TGTGCCATCAGTGATTTGAACACTGAAGCTTTCTTT. The chain is built from TRBV10-3 and TRBJ1-1; D gene ambiguous. The CDR3 extends over 12 amino acids. The germline V and J ends were trimmed by 3 bases and 0 bases, with 2 bases remaining between them. From germline, CDR1 is ENHRY and CDR2 SYGVKD.

The CDR3 coding sequence is TGTGCCATCCTATCCGGGGCAGGGCTGGGGCAGCCCCAGCATTTT. This encodes CAILSGAGLGQPQHF. The J gene is TRBJ1-5, the V gene TRBV28; perhaps TRBD1 as D (5 bases). The CDR3 totals 15 residues. V was cut by 10 bases and J by 7 bases, with 23 bases left in between. Germline CDR1 is MDHEN and CDR2 is SYDVKM.

This clone was counted a few times. This sequence joins TRBV5-4 and TRBJ2-7, with TRBD1 identical over 7 bases. The length of the CDR3 is 14 residues. Germline assignment: CDR1 SGHNT and CDR2 YYREEE (reference sequence). Germline trimming cut 4 bases from V and 0 bases from J; bases unmatched to any gene: 4. The chain's CDR3 is CASSGYRGSYEQYF. The CDR3 bases are TGTGCCAGCAGCGGGTACAGGGGCTCCTACGAGCAGTACTTC.

This sequence joins TRBV19 and TRBJ1-5; possible D gene TRBD1, 6 bases. This CDR3 is 15 amino acids long. V lost 0 bases and J 7 bases, leaving 13 bases between the germline ends. CDR1 is LNHDA, CDR2 SQIVND, per germline (reference sequence). The CDR3 region is CASSIEGGAAQPQHF. CDR3 DNA: TGTGCCAGTAGTATAGAAGGGGGGGCGGCGCAGCCCCAGCATTTT.

This chain connects TRBV28 to TRBJ1-2; 7 nucleotides match TRBD1. The CDR3 runs to 12 residues. After removal of 6 bases from V and 6 bases from J, the junction contained 4 bases not matched to a gene. Germline lookup yields CDR1 MDHEN and CDR2 SYDVKM. DNA for the CDR3: TGTGCCAGCAGATCCCAGGGGGATGGCTACACCTTC. Its translation: CASRSQGDGYTF.

The CDR3 sequence: CASSLIGGGGNTIYF. The DNA for the CDR3 is TGTGCCAGCAGCTTAATCGGGGGAGGTGGAAACACCATATATTTT. The rearrangement links TRBV7-3 to TRBJ1-3; perhaps TRBD1 as D (5 bases). CDR3 length: 15 residues. V lost 1 base, J lost 3 bases, and 10 bases lay in between. The germline V gene has CDR1 SGHTA and CDR2 FQGTGA.

The J gene is TRBJ2-7, the V gene TRBV6-1, with 8 bases fitting TRBD2. The CDR3 consists of 13 residues. V trimming: 8 bases; J trimming: 3 bases; junction bases outside the gene matches: 6. Germline loops: CDR1 MNHNS, CDR2 SASEGT. This CDR3 reads CASSRGGSYEQYF. The CDR3, as DNA: TGTGCCAGCTCCCGGGGGGGGAGCTACGAGCAGTACTTC.